The text below deals with one T cell receptor (beta chain). This record belongs to a study of cytomegalovirus exposure and HLA in healthy donors. With 60 Vbeta and 13 Jbeta primers, the PCR was carried out. Produced via immunoSEQ multiplex PCR; TCRdb's table is partial and in-frame only. The sample records a few hundred thousand clones, over 90% being singletons. V lost 5 bases to trimming and J lost 2 bases, with 15 bases between them. CDR1 SSHAT and CDR2 FNYEAQ come from the germline V gene (reference sequence). The CDR3 extends over 15 amino acids. The receptor comes from a girl aged 2 to 10 in good health and CMV-seronegative. What was sequenced was PBMCs. The chain links TRBV7-7 to TRBJ2-5; possibly TRBD2 for D (6 bases). The CDR3 loop reads CASSPTGLEQETQYF. CDR3 in DNA: TGTGCCAGCAGCCCAACGGGACTGGAGCAAGAGACCCAGTACTTC.